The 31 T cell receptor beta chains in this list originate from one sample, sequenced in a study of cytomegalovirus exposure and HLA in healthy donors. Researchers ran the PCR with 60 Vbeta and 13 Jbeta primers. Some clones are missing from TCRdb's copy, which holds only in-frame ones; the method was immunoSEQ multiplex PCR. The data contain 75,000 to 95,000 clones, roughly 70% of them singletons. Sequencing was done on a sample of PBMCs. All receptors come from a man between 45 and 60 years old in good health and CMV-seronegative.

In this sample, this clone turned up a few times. CDR3 loop: CASSSPTGGSRSQPQHF. The CDR3 DNA is TGTGCCAGCAGTTCCCCAACAGGTGGTAGTCGCTCTCAGCCCCAGCATTTT. This chain joins TRBV28 and TRBJ1-5; TRBD1 is a possible D gene (5 bases). The CDR3 runs to 17 residues. CDR1 is MDHEN, CDR2 SYDVKM, per germline. Trimming cost V 4 bases and J 6 bases, with 22 bases left between them.

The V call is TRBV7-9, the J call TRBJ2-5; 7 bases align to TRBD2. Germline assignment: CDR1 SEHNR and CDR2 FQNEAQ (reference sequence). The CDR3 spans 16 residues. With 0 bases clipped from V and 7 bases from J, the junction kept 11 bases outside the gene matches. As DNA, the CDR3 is TGTGCCAGCAGCTTAGCGTCAGGGAAGGGGAGGGTGACCCAGTACTTC. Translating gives CASSLASGKGRVTQYF.

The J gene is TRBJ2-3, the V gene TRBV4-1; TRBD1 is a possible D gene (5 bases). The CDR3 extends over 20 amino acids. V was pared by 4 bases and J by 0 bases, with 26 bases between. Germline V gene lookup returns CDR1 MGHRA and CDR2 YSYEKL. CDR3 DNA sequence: TGCGCCAGCAGCCTCCGTCTGGGGCGCTCGCCCCATTATAGCACAGATACGCAGTATTTT. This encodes CASSLRLGRSPHYSTDTQYF.

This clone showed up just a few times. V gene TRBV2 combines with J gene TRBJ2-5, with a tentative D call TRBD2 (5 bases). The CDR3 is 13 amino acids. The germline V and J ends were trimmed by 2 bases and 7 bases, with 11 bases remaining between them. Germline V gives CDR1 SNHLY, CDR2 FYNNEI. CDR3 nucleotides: TGTGCCAGCAGTGAAATGAGGACTGCGACCCAGTACTTC. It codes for CASSEMRTATQYF.

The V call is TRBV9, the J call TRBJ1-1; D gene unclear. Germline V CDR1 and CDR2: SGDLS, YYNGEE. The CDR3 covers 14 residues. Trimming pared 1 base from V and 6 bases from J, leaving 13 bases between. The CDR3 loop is CASSVNPGRAEAFF. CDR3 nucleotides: TGTGCCAGCAGCGTAAACCCGGGTCGCGCTGAAGCTTTCTTT.

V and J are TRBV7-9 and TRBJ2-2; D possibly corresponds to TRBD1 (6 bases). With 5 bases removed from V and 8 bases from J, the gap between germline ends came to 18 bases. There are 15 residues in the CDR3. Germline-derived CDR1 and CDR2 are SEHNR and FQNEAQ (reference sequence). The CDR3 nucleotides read TGTGCCAGCAGCACCGAGAGGGGGAGCGAGGGGGAGCTGTTTTTT. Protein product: CASSTERGSEGELFF.

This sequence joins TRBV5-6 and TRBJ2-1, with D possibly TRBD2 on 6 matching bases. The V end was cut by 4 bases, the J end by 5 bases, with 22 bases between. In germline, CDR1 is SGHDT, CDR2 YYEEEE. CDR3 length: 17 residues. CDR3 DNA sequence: TGTGCCAGCAGCGTGGAAAGGCTGGCGGGACGGAACAATGAGCAGTTCTTC. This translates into CASSVERLAGRNNEQFF.

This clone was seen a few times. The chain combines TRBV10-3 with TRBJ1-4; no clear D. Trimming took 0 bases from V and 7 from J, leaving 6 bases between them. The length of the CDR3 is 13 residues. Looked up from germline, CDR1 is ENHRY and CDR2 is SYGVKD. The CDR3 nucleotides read TGTGCCATCAGTGAGTCGGAGTTTGAAAAACTGTTTTTT. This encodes CAISESEFEKLFF.

The CDR3 nucleotides are TGTGCCAGCAGCCCCGGACAGGGCCAGCAGCCCCAGCATTTT. This sequence encodes CASSPGQGQQPQHF. The rearrangement uses TRBV27 and TRBJ1-5, with 8 bases matching TRBD1. The length of the CDR3 is 14 residues. Unmatched junction bases numbered 8, after V lost 6 bases and J lost 7 bases. The germline V gene encodes CDR1 MNHEY and CDR2 SMNVEV (reference sequence).

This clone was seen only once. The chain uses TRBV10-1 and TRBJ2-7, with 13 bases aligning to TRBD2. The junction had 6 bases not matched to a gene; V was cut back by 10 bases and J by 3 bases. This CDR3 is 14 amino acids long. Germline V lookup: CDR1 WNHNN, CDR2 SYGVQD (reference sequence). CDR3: CAKGTSGAFYEQYV. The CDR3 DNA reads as TGCGCCAAAGGGACTAGCGGGGCCTTCTACGAGCAGTACGTC.

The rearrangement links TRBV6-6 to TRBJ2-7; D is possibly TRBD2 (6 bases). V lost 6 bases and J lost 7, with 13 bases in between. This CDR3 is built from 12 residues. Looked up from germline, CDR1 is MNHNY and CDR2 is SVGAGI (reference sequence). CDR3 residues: CASSAPEGEQYV. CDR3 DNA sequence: TGTGCCAGCAGCGCCCCGGAGGGTGAGCAGTACGTC.

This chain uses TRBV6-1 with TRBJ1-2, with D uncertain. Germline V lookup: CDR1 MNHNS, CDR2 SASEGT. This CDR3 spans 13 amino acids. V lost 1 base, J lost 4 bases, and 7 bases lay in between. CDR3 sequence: CASSEVQIYGYTF. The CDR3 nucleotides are TGTGCCAGCAGTGAAGTACAGATCTATGGCTACACCTTC.

The CDR3 nucleotides read TGTGCCAGCAGTGGTGGGGGGTACAATGAGCAGTTCTTC. This sequence encodes CASSGGGYNEQFF. This chain joins TRBV5-4 and TRBJ2-1; D perhaps matches TRBD2 (6 bases). Germline V CDR1 and CDR2: SGHNT, YYREEE (reference sequence). The V gene lost 5 bases and the J gene lost 4 bases, with 10 bases spanning the gap. The CDR3 is 13 residues long.

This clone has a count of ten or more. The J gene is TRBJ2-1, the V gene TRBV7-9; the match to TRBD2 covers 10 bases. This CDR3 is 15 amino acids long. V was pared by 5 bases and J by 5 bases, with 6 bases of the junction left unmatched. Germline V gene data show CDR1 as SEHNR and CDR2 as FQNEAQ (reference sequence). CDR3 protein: CASSPAGGFDNEQFF. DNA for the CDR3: TGTGCCAGCAGCCCAGCGGGAGGGTTCGACAATGAGCAGTTCTTC.

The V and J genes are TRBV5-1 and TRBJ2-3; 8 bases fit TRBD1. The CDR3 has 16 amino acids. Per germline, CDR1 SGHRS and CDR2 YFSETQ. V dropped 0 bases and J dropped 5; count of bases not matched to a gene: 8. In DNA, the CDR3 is TGCGCCAGCAGCTTGGCCGGGCAGGGGGCTGTAGATACGCAGTATTTT. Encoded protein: CASSLAGQGAVDTQYF.

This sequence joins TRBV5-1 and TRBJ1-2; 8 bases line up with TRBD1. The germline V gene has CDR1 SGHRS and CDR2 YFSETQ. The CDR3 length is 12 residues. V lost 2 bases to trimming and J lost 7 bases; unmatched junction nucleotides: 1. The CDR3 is CASSLQGGGYTF. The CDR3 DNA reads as TGCGCCAGCAGCTTACAGGGGGGTGGCTACACCTTC. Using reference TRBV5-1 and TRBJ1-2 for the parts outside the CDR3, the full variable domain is KAGVTQTPRYLIKTRGQQVTLSCSPISGHRSVSWYQQTPGQGLQFLFEYFSETQRNKGNFPGRFSGRQFSNSRSEMNVSTLELGDSALYLCASSLQGGGYTFGSGTRLTVV.

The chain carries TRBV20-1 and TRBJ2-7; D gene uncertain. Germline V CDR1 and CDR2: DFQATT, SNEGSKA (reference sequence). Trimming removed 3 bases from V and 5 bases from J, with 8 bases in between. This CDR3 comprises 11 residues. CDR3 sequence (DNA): TGCAGTGCTAGCCCGGGTAACGAGCAGTACGTC. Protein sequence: CSASPGNEQYV.

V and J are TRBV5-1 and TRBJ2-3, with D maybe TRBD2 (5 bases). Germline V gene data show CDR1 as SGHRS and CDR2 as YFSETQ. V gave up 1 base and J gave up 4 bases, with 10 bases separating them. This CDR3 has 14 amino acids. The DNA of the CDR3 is TGCGCCAGCAGCTTGACCGGGGTGGCAGATACGCAGTATTTT. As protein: CASSLTGVADTQYF.

Here the CDR3 DNA reads TGCGCCAGCAGCCAAGTCTGGCTAGCGGGGGAGTCCACCGGGGAGCTGTTTTTT. It codes for CASSQVWLAGESTGELFF. This chain joins TRBV4-1 and TRBJ2-2, with TRBD2 identical over 10 bases. The germline CDR1 and CDR2 sequences are MGHRA and YSYEKL. The CDR3 covers 18 residues. With 1 base clipped from V and 4 bases from J, the junction kept 9 bases outside the gene matches.

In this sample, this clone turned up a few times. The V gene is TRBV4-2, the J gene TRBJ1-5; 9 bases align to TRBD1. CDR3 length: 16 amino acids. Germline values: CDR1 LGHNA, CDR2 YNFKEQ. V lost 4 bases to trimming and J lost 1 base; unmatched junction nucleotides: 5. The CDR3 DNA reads TGTGCCAGCAGCCTGGGACAGGGTACCAGCAATCAGCCCCAGCATTTT. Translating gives CASSLGQGTSNQPQHF.

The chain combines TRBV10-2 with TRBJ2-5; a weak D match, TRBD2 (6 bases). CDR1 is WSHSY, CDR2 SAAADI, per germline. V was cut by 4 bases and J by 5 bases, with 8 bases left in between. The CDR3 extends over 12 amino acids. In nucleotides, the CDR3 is TGCGCCAGCAGTGGCGGGGCGGAGACCCAGTACTTC. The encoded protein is CASSGGAETQYF.

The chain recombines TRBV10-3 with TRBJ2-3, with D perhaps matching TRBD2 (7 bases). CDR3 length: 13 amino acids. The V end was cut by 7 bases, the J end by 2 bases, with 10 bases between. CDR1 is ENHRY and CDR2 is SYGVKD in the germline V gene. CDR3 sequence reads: CAITAGATDTQYF. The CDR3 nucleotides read TGTGCCATCACGGCGGGGGCCACAGATACGCAGTATTTT.

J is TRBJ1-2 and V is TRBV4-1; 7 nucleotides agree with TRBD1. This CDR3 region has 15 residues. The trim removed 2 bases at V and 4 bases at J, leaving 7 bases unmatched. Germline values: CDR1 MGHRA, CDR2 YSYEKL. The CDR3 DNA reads TGCGCCAGCAGCCAAACAGGGGCCGCCGGCTATGGCTACACCTTC. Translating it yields CASSQTGAAGYGYTF.

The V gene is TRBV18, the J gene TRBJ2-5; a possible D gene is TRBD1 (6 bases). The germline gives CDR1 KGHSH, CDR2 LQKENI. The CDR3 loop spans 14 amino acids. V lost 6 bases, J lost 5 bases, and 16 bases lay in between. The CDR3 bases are TGTGCCAGCTCGGCGAATGGGGGCCCGGAGACCCAGTACTTC. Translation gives CASSANGGPETQYF.

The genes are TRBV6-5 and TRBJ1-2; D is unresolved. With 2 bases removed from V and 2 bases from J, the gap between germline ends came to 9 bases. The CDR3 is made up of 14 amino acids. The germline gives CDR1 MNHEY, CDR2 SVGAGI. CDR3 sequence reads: CASSYAGPNYGYTF. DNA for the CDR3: TGTGCCAGCAGTTACGCAGGTCCCAACTATGGCTACACCTTC.

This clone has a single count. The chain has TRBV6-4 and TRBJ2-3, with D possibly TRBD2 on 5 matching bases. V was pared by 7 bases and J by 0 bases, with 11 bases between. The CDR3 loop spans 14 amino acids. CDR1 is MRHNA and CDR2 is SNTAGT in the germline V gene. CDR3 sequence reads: CASTVSGSTDTQYF. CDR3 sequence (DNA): TGTGCCAGCACCGTCAGCGGAAGCACAGATACGCAGTATTTT.

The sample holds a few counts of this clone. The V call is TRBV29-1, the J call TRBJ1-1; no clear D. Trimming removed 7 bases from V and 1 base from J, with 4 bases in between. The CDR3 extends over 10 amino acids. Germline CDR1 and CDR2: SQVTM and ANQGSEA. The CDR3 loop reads CSGENTEAFF. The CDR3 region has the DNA TGCAGCGGAGAGAACACTGAAGCTTTCTTT.

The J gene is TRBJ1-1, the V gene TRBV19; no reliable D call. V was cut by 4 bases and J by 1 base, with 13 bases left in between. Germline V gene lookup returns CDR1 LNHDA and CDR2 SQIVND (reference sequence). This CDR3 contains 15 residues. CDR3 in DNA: TGTGCCAGTAGTAAACAACCCGCAGGGAACACTGAAGCTTTCTTT. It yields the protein CASSKQPAGNTEAFF.

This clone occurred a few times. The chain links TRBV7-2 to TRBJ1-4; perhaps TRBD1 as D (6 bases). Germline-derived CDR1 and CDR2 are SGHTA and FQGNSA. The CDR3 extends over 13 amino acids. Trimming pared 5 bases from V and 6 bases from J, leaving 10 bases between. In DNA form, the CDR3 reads TGTGCCAGCAGCCGGGGGGCGGATGAAAAACTGTTTTTT. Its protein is CASSRGADEKLFF.

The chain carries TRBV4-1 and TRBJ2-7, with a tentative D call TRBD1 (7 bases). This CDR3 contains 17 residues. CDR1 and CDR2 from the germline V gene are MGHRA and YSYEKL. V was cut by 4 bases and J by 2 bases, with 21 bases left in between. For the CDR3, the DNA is TGCGCCAGCAGCCGAAAGTTTCGCGGGGACAGCACCTACGAGCAGTACTTC. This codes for CASSRKFRGDSTYEQYF.

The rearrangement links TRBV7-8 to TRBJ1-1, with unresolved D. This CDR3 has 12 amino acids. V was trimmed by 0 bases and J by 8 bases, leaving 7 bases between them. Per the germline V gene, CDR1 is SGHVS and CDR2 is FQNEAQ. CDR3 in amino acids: CASSLARREAFF. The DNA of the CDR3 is TGTGCCAGCAGCTTAGCGCGCAGGGAAGCTTTCTTT.